This entry features one TCR beta chain sequence. Its antigen is as yet unknown. This record belongs to a study of shared clonotypes between healthy human individuals. Those who donated, Caucasian adults without exception, all lived in Nashville, Tennessee. It was into CD45RA+ naive and CD45RA-negative memory subsets that the CD4+ cells were split. Points from the study as a whole: Shared clonotypes: about 5.3% naive CD4, 3% to 3.5% naive CD8, less than 2.5% memory CD4, about 0.4% memory CD8. Estimated richness was generally greater in naive than memory subsets.

Only in-frame clones appear in the TCRdb table, and some are missing; sequencing was by immunoSEQ multiplex PCR. The repertoire holds about 2.4 million clones, 80% to 95% seen once, with about 0.39% in the top ten. V was trimmed by 5 bases and J by 0 bases, leaving 12 bases between them. The CDR3 runs to 15 residues. Germline assignment: CDR1 SGDLS and CDR2 YYNGEE. This TCR was recovered from a man aged 18 to 35 in good health. Some clones in this sample may be carry-over from other donors' samples. The V call is TRBV9, the J call TRBJ1-3; D remains unclear. The sequencing input was naive CD4+ T cells from PBMCs. Indicated subset: CD45RA+ positively selected. CDR3 sequence (DNA): TGTGCCAGCAGTGGAACAAGGTACTCTGGAAACACCATATATTTT. It is translated as CASSGTRYSGNTIYF.